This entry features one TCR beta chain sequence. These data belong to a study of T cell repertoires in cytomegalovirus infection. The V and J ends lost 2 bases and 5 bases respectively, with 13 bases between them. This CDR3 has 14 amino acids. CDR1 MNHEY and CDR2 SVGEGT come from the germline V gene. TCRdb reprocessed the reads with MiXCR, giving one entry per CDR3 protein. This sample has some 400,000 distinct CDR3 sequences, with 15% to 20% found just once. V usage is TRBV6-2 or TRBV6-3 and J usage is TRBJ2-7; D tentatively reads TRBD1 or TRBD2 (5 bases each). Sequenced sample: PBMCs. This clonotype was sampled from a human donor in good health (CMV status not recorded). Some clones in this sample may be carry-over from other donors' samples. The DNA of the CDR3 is TGTGCCAGCAGTTACGTCGGGGCGTTTAACGAGCAGTACTTC. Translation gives CASSYVGAFNEQYF.